The T cell receptor beta chain described here comes from a study of PD-L1 blockade in urothelial cancer. The wider study: The year 2014 saw patients start atezolizumab, 1,200 mg intravenously every 3 weeks.

The CDR3 extends over 15 amino acids. V lost 8 bases and J lost 0, with 15 bases in between. Germline CDR1 is SGHRS and CDR2 is YFSETQ. Repertoires were generated with immunoSEQ multiplex PCR, while TCRdb's copy carries only in-frame clones and drops some. This repertoire shows around 100,000 clones, roughly 91% found once; its top ten account for about 2%. The table lists this clone with a few counts. Its target is not known. Overall study findings and caveats: Durable-benefit patients showed greater tumor-associated blood clone expansion at 3 weeks.

Time point: pretreatment peripheral blood. The clonotype originates from a man aged 55 to 70 with urothelial cancer. The sample consisted of PBMCs, taken around atezolizumab (anti-PD-L1) treatment. The rearrangement links TRBV5-1 to TRBJ1-3; D perhaps matches TRBD1 (5 bases). This CDR3 reads CASRADTSSGNTIYF. In DNA form, the CDR3 reads TGCGCCAGTCGTGCGGACACCAGCTCTGGAAACACCATATATTTT.